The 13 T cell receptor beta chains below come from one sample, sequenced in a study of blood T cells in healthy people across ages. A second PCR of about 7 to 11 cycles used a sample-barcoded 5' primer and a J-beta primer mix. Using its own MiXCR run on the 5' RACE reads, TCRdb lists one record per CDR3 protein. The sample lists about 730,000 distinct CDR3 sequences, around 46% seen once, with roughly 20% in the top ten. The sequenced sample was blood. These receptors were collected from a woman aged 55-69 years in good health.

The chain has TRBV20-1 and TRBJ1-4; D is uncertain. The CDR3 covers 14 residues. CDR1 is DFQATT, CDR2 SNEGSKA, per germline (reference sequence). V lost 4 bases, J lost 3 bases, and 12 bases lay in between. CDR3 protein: CSANGETANEKLFF. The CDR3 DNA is TGCAGTGCTAATGGGGAGACGGCTAATGAAAAACTGTTTTTT.

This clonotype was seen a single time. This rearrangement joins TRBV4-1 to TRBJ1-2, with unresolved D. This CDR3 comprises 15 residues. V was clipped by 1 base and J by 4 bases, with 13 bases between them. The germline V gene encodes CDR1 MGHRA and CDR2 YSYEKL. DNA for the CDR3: TGCGCCAGCAGCCAAGCGGCCCGACAAATCTATGGCTACACCTTC. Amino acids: CASSQAARQIYGYTF.

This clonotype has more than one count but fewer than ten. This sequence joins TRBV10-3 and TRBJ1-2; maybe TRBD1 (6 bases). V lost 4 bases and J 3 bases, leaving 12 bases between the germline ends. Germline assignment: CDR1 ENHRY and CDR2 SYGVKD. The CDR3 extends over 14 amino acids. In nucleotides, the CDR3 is TGTGCCATCAGTGTTTACGAGGGGGACTATGGCTACACCTTC. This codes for CAISVYEGDYGYTF.

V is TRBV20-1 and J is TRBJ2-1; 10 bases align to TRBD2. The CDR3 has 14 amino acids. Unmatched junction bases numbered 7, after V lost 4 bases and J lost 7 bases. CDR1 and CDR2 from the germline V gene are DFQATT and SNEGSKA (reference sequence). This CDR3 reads CSAKSGGAGNEQFF. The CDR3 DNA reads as TGCAGTGCTAAAAGCGGGGGGGCAGGAAATGAGCAGTTCTTC.

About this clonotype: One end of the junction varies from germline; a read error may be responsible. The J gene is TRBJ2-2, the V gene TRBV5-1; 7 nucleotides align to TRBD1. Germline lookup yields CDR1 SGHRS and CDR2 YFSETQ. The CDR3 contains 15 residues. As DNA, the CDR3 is TGCACCAGCAGCTCGGGACAGTTGAACACCGGGGAGCTGTTTTTT. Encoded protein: CTSSSGQLNTGELFF.

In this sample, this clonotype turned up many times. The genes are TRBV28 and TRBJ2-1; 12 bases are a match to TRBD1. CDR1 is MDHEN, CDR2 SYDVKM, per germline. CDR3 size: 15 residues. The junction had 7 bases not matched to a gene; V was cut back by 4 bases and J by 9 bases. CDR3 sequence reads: CASSSFGTGGAEQFF. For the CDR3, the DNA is TGTGCCAGCAGTTCCTTCGGGACAGGGGGCGCTGAGCAGTTCTTC.

This chain's CDR3 is CASSILGAKDTQYF. DNA of the CDR3: TGTGCCAGTAGTATCCTGGGAGCCAAAGATACGCAGTATTTT. The chain carries TRBV19 and TRBJ2-3, with D tentatively TRBD2 (5 bases). Trimming took off 3 bases at V and 5 bases at J, with 12 bases between the two ends. The CDR3 is 14 amino acids. Germline CDR1 is LNHDA and CDR2 is SQIVND (reference sequence). Based on the CDR3 plus reference TRBV19 and TRBJ2-3, the full variable domain is DGGITQSPKYLFRKEGQNVTLSCEQNLNHDAMYWYRQDPGQGLRLIYYSQIVNDFQKGDIAEGYSVSREKKESFPLTVTSAQKNPTAFYLCASSILGAKDTQYFGPGTRLTVL.

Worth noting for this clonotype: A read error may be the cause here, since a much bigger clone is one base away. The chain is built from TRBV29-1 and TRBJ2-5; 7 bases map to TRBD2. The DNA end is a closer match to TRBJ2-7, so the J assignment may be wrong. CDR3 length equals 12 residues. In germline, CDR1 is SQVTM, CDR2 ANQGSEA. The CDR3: CSGKAGAYEQYF. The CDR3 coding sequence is TGCAGCGGCAAGGCGGGAGCCTACGAGCAGTACTTC.

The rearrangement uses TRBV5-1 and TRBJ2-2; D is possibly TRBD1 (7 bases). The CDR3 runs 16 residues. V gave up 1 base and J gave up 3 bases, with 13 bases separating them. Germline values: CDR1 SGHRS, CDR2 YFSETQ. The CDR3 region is CASSLIGGGDTGELFF. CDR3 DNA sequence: TGCGCCAGCAGCTTGATAGGAGGGGGCGACACCGGGGAGCTGTTTTTT.

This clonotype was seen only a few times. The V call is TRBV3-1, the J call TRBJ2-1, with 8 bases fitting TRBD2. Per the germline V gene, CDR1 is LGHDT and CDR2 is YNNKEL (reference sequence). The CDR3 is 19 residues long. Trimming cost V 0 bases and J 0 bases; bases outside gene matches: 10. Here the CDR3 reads CASSQEGGGPASSYNEQFF. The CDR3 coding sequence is TGTGCCAGCAGCCAAGAAGGCGGGGGGCCCGCCAGCTCCTACAATGAGCAGTTCTTC.

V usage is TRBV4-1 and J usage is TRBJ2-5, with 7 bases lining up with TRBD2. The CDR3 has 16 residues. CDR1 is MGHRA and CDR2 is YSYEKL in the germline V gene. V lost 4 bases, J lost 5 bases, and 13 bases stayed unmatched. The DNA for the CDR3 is TGCGCCAGCAGCCCCTCTACGACTAGCTTTGGCGAGACCCAGTACTTC. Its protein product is CASSPSTTSFGETQYF.

Here the CDR3 reads CSAPGGTDTQYF. CDR3 nucleotides: TGCAGTGCCCCGGGTGGCACAGATACGCAGTATTTT. The rearrangement links TRBV20-1 to TRBJ2-3; no reliable D call. This CDR3 region has 12 residues. Deletions cut 6 bases from V and 1 base from J, with 8 bases between. CDR1 is DFQATT, CDR2 SNEGSKA, per germline (reference sequence).

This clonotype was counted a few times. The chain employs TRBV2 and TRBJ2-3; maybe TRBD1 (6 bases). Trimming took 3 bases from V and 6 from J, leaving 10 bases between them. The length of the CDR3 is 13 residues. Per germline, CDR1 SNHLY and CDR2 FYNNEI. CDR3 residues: CASSENRDDTQYF. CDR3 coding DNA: TGTGCCAGCAGTGAGAACAGGGATGATACGCAGTATTTT.